This T cell receptor (beta chain) was identified in a study of blood T cell repertoires in COVID-19. Participants' own reports of clinical history determined their cohort assignment. Symptom resolution, clearance, or two negative PCRs marked donors in Cohort 3 as recovered. The CDR3 extends over 13 amino acids. Germline V CDR1 and CDR2: SGHDN, FVKESK. V lost 0 bases and J 6 bases, leaving 6 bases between the germline ends. How the authors handled the data: By means of reference gene primer amplification, nucleated cell counts were estimated. TCRdb's table, derived via immunoSEQ multiplex PCR, lists solely in-frame clones and lacks some. V, J and clone size derive from that table, while D and trimming were established from the DNA sequence. The data hold about 440,000 clones, with 90% observed a single time.

The chain employs TRBV14 and TRBJ2-1; D gene uncertain. The sequenced sample consisted of PBMCs or T cells enriched from blood (not recorded which). The receptor was derived from a man aged 18 to 35 who had recovered from COVID-19. In nucleotides, the CDR3 is TGTGCCAGCAGCCAAGACAGGTTCAATGAGCAGTTCTTC. It encodes CASSQDRFNEQFF. Full variable domain (remainder filled in from reference TRBV14 and TRBJ2-1): EAGVTQFPSHSVIEKGQTVTLRCDPISGHDNLYWYRRVMGKEIKFLLHFVKESKQDESGMPNNRFLAERTGGTYSTLKVQPAELEDSGVYFCASSQDRFNEQFFGPGTRLTVL.